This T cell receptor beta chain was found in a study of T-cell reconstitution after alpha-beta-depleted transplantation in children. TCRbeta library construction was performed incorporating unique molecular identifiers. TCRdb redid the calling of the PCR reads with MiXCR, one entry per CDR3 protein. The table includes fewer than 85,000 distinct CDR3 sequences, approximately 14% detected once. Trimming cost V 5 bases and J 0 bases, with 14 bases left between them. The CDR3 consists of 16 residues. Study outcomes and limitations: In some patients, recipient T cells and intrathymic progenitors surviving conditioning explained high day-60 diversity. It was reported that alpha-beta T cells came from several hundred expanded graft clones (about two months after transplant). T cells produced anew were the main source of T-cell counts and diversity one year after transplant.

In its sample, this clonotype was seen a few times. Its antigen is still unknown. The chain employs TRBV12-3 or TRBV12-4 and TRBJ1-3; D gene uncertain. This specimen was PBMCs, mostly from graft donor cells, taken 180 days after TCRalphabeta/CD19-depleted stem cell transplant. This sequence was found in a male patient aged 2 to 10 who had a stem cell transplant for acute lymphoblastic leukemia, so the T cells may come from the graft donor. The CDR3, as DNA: TGTGCCAGCAGTCCCCACTACAGCACCTCTGGAAACACCATATATTTT. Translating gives CASSPHYSTSGNTIYF.